The present T cell receptor beta chain was sequenced within a study of T cells in Graves' hyperthyroidism and ophthalmopathy. Diagnostic assessment was based on clinical symptoms, serum thyroxine and TRAb, thyroid ultrasound and orbital computed tomography. This clonotype was observed a few times. Its target is not known. Regarding the study as a whole: Ophthalmopathy prediction by the model preceded onset by a median approximately 6.1 months. Blood samples included most of the expanded thyroid clonotypes exceeding 0.001.

Amplification of TCR beta CDR3 regions was performed using RNA transcripts as template. During a first-round RT-PCR of the TCR CDR3, the HTBI primer set was used. TCRdb redid the calling of the multiplex PCR reads with MiXCR, one entry per CDR3 protein. The sample gives approximately 640,000 distinct CDR3 sequences, about 16% of which show up once; approximately 3.9% is in the top ten. The CDR3 is 12 residues long. Trimming cost V 5 bases and J 8 bases, with 13 bases left between them. Germline values: CDR1 MDHEN, CDR2 SYDVKM. This sequence originates from a woman aged 25 to 45 with Graves' hyperthyroidism. This rearrangement joins TRBV28 to TRBJ2-7, with a possible D match to TRBD1 (5 bases). The sequenced sample consisted of blood. The CDR3 spells CASSLTRQKQYF. As DNA, the CDR3 is TGTGCCAGCAGTCTAACAAGACAGAAGCAGTACTTC. Filled out from reference TRBV28 and TRBJ2-7, the complete variable domain reads DVKVTQSSRYLVKRTGEKVFLECVQDMDHENMFWYRQDPGLGLRLIYFSYDVKMKEKGDIPEGYSVSREKKERFSLILESASTNQTSMYLCASSLTRQKQYFGPGTRLTVT.